Listed here are 16 T cell receptor beta chains from one sample, sequenced in a study of blood T cell repertoires in COVID-19. The table came from immunoSEQ multiplex PCR; TCRdb's copy has only in-frame clones and leaves some out. The sample lists 150,000 or so clones, approximately 80% seen once, with around 10% in the top ten. The specimen sequenced was peripheral blood. The origin of the receptors is a woman aged 55-70 years with COVID-19, enrolled during active disease.

The chain combines TRBV18 with TRBJ1-1; the D gene is possibly TRBD1 (5 bases). V lost 2 bases to trimming and J lost 1 base, with 17 bases between them. The CDR3 consists of 17 residues. Germline assignment: CDR1 KGHSH and CDR2 LQKENI. The chain's CDR3 is CASSPVRVWGGNTEAFF. Written as DNA, the CDR3 is TGTGCCAGCTCACCAGTAAGAGTTTGGGGGGGGAACACTGAAGCTTTCTTT.

The rearrangement links TRBV19 to TRBJ2-5; D is perhaps TRBD1 (6 bases). The V end lost 5 bases, the J end lost 2 bases, and 12 bases lay between the germline ends. CDR3 size: 14 residues. Germline lookup yields CDR1 LNHDA and CDR2 SQIVND (reference sequence). This CDR3 is CASSFGQPQETQYF. In DNA form, the CDR3 reads TGTGCCAGTAGTTTTGGACAGCCACAAGAGACCCAGTACTTC.

This clone was detected a few times. The rearrangement links TRBV7-2 to TRBJ1-5, with D perhaps matching TRBD1 (5 bases). The CDR3 runs to 13 residues. V lost 3 bases, J lost 6 bases, and 9 bases lay in between. CDR1 is SGHTA, CDR2 FQGNSA, per germline. CDR3 bases: TGTGCCAGCAGCTTTCCGGGGGGTCAGCCCCAGCATTTT. Amino acid sequence: CASSFPGGQPQHF.

The chain links TRBV5-4 to TRBJ1-2; D remains ambiguous. V gave up 7 bases and J gave up 1 base, with 14 bases separating them. The CDR3 consists of 14 residues. Per germline, CDR1 SGHNT and CDR2 YYREEE (reference sequence). CDR3: CASRTGDLNYGYTF. For the CDR3, the DNA is TGTGCCAGCCGGACTGGCGACCTTAACTATGGCTACACCTTC.

The V call is TRBV5-1, the J call TRBJ1-3; TRBD1 agrees at 7 bases. This CDR3 region has 15 residues. Per the germline V gene, CDR1 is SGHRS and CDR2 is YFSETQ. Trimming at V came to 3 bases and at J to 0 bases, leaving 3 bases not matched to a gene. CDR3 residues: CASSWDSSSGNTIYF. DNA for the CDR3: TGCGCCAGCAGCTGGGACAGCTCCTCTGGAAACACCATATATTTT.

This clone was seen only once. The chain is built from TRBV18 and TRBJ2-3; perhaps TRBD1 as D (5 bases). The CDR3 sequence is 12 residues long. The V and J ends lost 5 bases and 5 bases respectively, with 8 bases between them. The germline gives CDR1 KGHSH, CDR2 LQKENI. As DNA, the CDR3 is TGTGCCAGCTCAATCGACAGAGATACGCAGTATTTT. Translation: CASSIDRDTQYF.

The rearrangement uses TRBV15 and TRBJ1-4; a possible D gene is TRBD1 (5 bases). Germline V lookup: CDR1 LNHNV, CDR2 YYDKDF (reference sequence). The CDR3 has 15 amino acids. The V end was cut by 8 bases, the J end by 4 bases, with 17 bases between. The CDR3 nucleotides read TGTGCCACCGGGGGGGACCGGGCCCTTAATGAAAAACTGTTTTTT. Protein: CATGGDRALNEKLFF.

This clone was counted a few times. V is TRBV6-6 and J is TRBJ1-4; 7 bases fit TRBD1. This CDR3 comprises 15 residues. The germline gives CDR1 MNHNY, CDR2 SVGAGI (reference sequence). The ends lost 6 bases at V and 5 bases at J; junction bases unmatched: 9. The CDR3 DNA reads as TGTGCCAGCAGGCAAGCCGGGACAGTGAATGAAAAACTGTTTTTT. The encoded protein is CASRQAGTVNEKLFF.

The chain has TRBV5-1 and TRBJ2-1; 11 bases fit TRBD2. V shed 0 bases and J 3 bases; nucleotides not matched to a gene: 2. The germline V gene encodes CDR1 SGHRS and CDR2 YFSETQ. The CDR3 covers 16 residues. In DNA, the CDR3 is TGCGCCAGCAGCTTGGGACTAGCGGGACACTACAATGAGCAGTTCTTC. Its translation: CASSLGLAGHYNEQFF. The full variable domain, with the rest looked up from reference TRBV5-1 and TRBJ2-1, is KAGVTQTPRYLIKTRGQQVTLSCSPISGHRSVSWYQQTPGQGLQFLFEYFSETQRNKGNFPGRFSGRQFSNSRSEMNVSTLELGDSALYLCASSLGLAGHYNEQFFGPGTRLTVL.

The chain uses TRBV18 and TRBJ1-1; D remains unclear. The germline gives CDR1 KGHSH, CDR2 LQKENI. The CDR3 length is 13 residues. The V end lost 3 bases, the J end lost 0 bases, and 5 bases lay between the germline ends. The CDR3 protein is CASSPALNTEAFF. The CDR3 DNA sequence: TGTGCCAGCTCACCGGCCCTGAACACTGAAGCTTTCTTT.

This sequence joins TRBV6-1 and TRBJ1-4; 8 nucleotides line up with TRBD1. Trimming cost V 0 bases and J 11 bases; bases outside gene matches: 8. Germline-derived CDR1 and CDR2 are MNHNS and SASEGT. CDR3 length: 15 amino acids. CDR3 protein: CASSEAGRGRVKLFF. The CDR3 DNA reads TGTGCCAGCAGTGAAGCTGGCAGGGGGCGCGTGAAACTGTTTTTT.

V is TRBV6-5 and J is TRBJ1-6, with 8 bases lining up with TRBD1. Germline loops: CDR1 MNHEY, CDR2 SVGAGI. This CDR3 is built from 14 residues. V shed 6 bases, J shed 6 bases, and the junction held 4 bases outside the gene matches. CDR3 sequence (DNA): TGTGCCAGCAGGACAGGGGCCGGTAATTCACCCCTCCACTTT. Its translation is CASRTGAGNSPLHF.

The chain recombines TRBV5-1 with TRBJ1-2; 8 positions match TRBD1. V gave up 5 bases and J gave up 4 bases; unmatched junction bases: 4. Germline V gene data show CDR1 as SGHRS and CDR2 as YFSETQ. This CDR3 has 13 amino acids. CDR3 protein: CASSQGTGYGYTF. The CDR3 nucleotides read TGCGCCAGCAGTCAAGGGACAGGCTATGGCTACACCTTC.

This clone appeared a few times. This rearrangement joins TRBV9 to TRBJ1-1, with D possibly TRBD1 on 6 matching bases. Per germline, CDR1 SGDLS and CDR2 YYNGEE. This CDR3 is 15 amino acids long. V lost 5 bases and J 1 base, leaving 15 bases between the germline ends. The CDR3 DNA follows: TGTGCCAGCAGAGAGGGTCAGGGGCAGAACACTGAAGCTTTCTTT. It yields the protein CASREGQGQNTEAFF.

Note on this clone: One end of the junction is discordant with germline, which a read error may explain. This rearrangement joins TRBV3-1 (or the pseudogene TRBV3-2) to TRBJ2-1; tentative D call: TRBD1 (6 bases). This CDR3 has 15 amino acids. Germline CDR1 is LGHDT and CDR2 is YNNKEL (reference sequence). The chain's CDR3 is CASTQRDNGGLEQFF. For the CDR3, the DNA is TGTGCCAGCACCCAACGGGACAATGGTGGCCTTGAGCAGTTCTTC.

The chain uses TRBV9 and TRBJ1-2, with 7 bases fitting TRBD1. J lost 8 bases, V lost 1 base, and 11 bases had no gene match. Germline V gives CDR1 SGDLS, CDR2 YYNGEE. The CDR3 contains 15 residues. CDR3 sequence (DNA): TGTGCCAGCAGCGTACAAAAAGACAGGGCTGCAGGCTACACCTTC. It codes for CASSVQKDRAAGYTF.